These 26 T cell receptor beta chains share one sample of origin, sequenced in a study of cytotoxic CD8 clonotypes in ibrutinib-treated CLL. Profiled with immunoSEQ multiplex PCR; TCRdb holds only in-frame clones, not every one. The sample has around 40,000 clones, about two thirds seen once. The material was PBMCs, obtained at disease progression, from a patient treated with ibrutinib. Receptor source: a human donor with chronic lymphocytic leukemia.

The sample holds one count of this clone. CDR3 DNA: TGTGCCAGCAGCCAGGACAGTCTCAATCAGCCCCAGCATTTT. Encoded protein: CASSQDSLNQPQHF. The rearrangement uses TRBV6-5 and TRBJ1-5; the D gene is possibly TRBD1 (6 bases). Germline CDR1 MNHEY, CDR2 SVGAGI. Deletions cut 6 bases from V and 3 bases from J, with 12 bases between. The length of the CDR3 is 14 residues.

The gene calls are TRBV11-2 and TRBJ2-3; D perhaps matches TRBD2 (6 bases). This CDR3 is built from 15 residues. The germline V gene encodes CDR1 SGHAT and CDR2 FQNNGV. With 4 bases removed from V and 0 bases from J, the gap between germline ends came to 11 bases. The CDR3 sequence: CASSSGTSSTDTQYF. The CDR3 DNA is TGTGCCAGCAGCTCCGGGACTTCTAGCACAGATACGCAGTATTTT.

Comments on this clone: A much bigger clone sits one base away, suggesting this may be a read error. The V gene is TRBV7-7, the J gene TRBJ2-7, with TRBD2 matching 11 bases. V shed 2 bases, J shed 6 bases, and the junction held 9 bases outside the gene matches. The germline V gene has CDR1 SSHAT and CDR2 FNYEAQ (reference sequence). CDR3 size: 16 residues. CDR3: CASSLWSSGGTFEQYF. CDR3 sequence (DNA): TGTGCCAGCAGCTTATGGTCTAGCGGGGGGACGTTCGAGCAGTACTTC. Full variable domain (outside the CDR3, taken from reference TRBV7-7 and TRBJ2-7): GAGVSQSPRYKVTKRGQDVTLRCDPISSHATLYWYQQALGQGPEFLTYFNYEAQPDKSGLPSDRFSAERPEGSISTLTIQRTEQRDSAMYRCASSLWSSGGTFEQYFGPGTRLTVT.

The chain is built from TRBV5-1 and TRBJ1-1; no clear D gene. Germline CDR1 and CDR2: SGHRS and YFSETQ. The CDR3 runs to 16 residues. V lost 0 bases, J lost 3 bases, and 15 bases lay in between. CDR3 DNA: TGCGCCAGCAGCTTGGAAGGGCTCACTAGGGACACTGAAGCTTTCTTT. Protein: CASSLEGLTRDTEAFF.

The chain uses TRBV7-9 and TRBJ1-1, with D unclear. The CDR3 length is 15 residues. Germline CDR1 is SEHNR and CDR2 is FQNEAQ (reference sequence). Trimming removed 5 bases from V and 5 bases from J, with 18 bases in between. The CDR3, as DNA: TGTGCCAGCAGCCGATCCGAGGACGGAGGGACTGAAGCTTTCTTT. Its translation is CASSRSEDGGTEAFF.

V usage is TRBV7-2 and J usage is TRBJ2-7; 7 nucleotides align to TRBD2. The CDR3 runs to 17 residues. V lost 1 base, J lost 1 base, and 10 bases stayed unmatched. The germline gives CDR1 SGHTA, CDR2 FQGNSA. CDR3 amino acids: CASSLGSAGTTSYEQYF. The CDR3 nucleotides read TGTGCCAGCAGCTTAGGATCAGCGGGGACCACTTCCTACGAGCAGTACTTC.

The chain combines TRBV4-1 with TRBJ2-1; the match to TRBD2 covers 10 bases. The trim removed 4 bases at V and 8 bases at J, leaving 14 bases unmatched. Germline CDR1 reads MGHRA; CDR2 reads YSYEKL. The CDR3 extends over 17 amino acids. The CDR3, as DNA: TGCGCCAGCAGCCCATCCCAGTCTAGCGGGGGAGGGTATGAGCAGTTCTTC. It yields the protein CASSPSQSSGGGYEQFF.

The CDR3 DNA reads TGTGCCAGCAGCGAGCTTCTGGCCTTACCGGGCTATGGCTACACCTTC. Translated, it gives CASSELLALPGYGYTF. V is TRBV9 and J is TRBJ1-2; D is uncertain. The CDR3 has 16 amino acids. Per the germline V gene, CDR1 is SGDLS and CDR2 is YYNGEE. V was cut by 3 bases and J by 4 bases, with 19 bases left in between.

The genes are TRBV11-2 and TRBJ2-6; perhaps D is TRBD1 or TRBD2 (5 bases each). Germline CDR1 SGHAT, CDR2 FQNNGV. This CDR3 contains 16 residues. Trimming removed 5 bases from V and 2 bases from J, with 13 bases in between. The CDR3 coding sequence is TGTGCCAGCAGCGGGACCCCCGGGGCTGGGGCCAACGTCCTGACTTTC. Protein product: CASSGTPGAGANVLTF.

This sequence joins TRBV15 and TRBJ1-5, with D tentatively TRBD1 (6 bases). Between the trimmed V and J ends, which lost 11 bases and 6 bases, there was a span of 17 bases. The CDR3 extends over 13 amino acids. CDR1 and CDR2 (germline): LNHNV, YYDKDF (reference sequence). The CDR3 DNA reads TGTGCCTCCGGGCGGGACATTAGTCAGCCCCAGCATTTT. This codes for CASGRDISQPQHF.

V usage is TRBV25-1 and J usage is TRBJ1-6; D might be TRBD1 (5 bases). V was trimmed by 3 bases and J by 9 bases, leaving 15 bases between them. Per germline, CDR1 MGHDK and CDR2 SYGVNS. This CDR3 has 15 amino acids. The CDR3: CASSDAGGKGSPLHF. DNA for the CDR3: TGTGCCAGCAGTGATGCCGGGGGGAAGGGTTCACCCCTCCACTTT.

The rearrangement uses TRBV12-5 and TRBJ2-5, with TRBD1 matching over 7 bases. The germline V gene encodes CDR1 LGHNT and CDR2 FRNRAP. The CDR3 has 13 residues. V lost 7 bases, J lost 4 bases, and 6 bases stayed unmatched. The CDR3 region is CASASTGLETQYF. The DNA of the CDR3 is TGTGCTAGTGCCTCGACAGGGTTAGAGACCCAGTACTTC.

The chain carries TRBV19 and TRBJ1-4; TRBD1 aligns across 9 bases. Germline CDR1 is LNHDA and CDR2 is SQIVND (reference sequence). The CDR3 is made up of 15 amino acids. With V trimmed by 7 bases and J by 0 bases, 3 bases remained unmatched. The CDR3 region has the DNA TGTGCCAGTATACAGGGGGCCGCAACTAATGAAAAACTGTTTTTT. It codes for CASIQGAATNEKLFF.

V is TRBV2 and J is TRBJ1-1; no reliable D call. Trimming shortened V by 4 bases and J by 4 bases, and 1 base separated the two germline ends. The germline V gene has CDR1 SNHLY and CDR2 FYNNEI. This CDR3 is built from 10 residues. CDR3 amino acids: CASSGTEAFF. CDR3 in DNA: TGTGCCAGCAGTGGCACTGAAGCTTTCTTT.

The chain links TRBV19 to TRBJ2-7; a possible D gene is TRBD2 (5 bases). CDR3 length equals 13 residues. V lost 3 bases and J 5 bases, leaving 11 bases between the germline ends. Germline-derived CDR1 and CDR2 are LNHDA and SQIVND (reference sequence). The CDR3 is CASSMSGNDEQYF. The CDR3 DNA reads as TGTGCCAGTAGTATGTCCGGGAACGACGAGCAGTACTTC.

This clone was detected only a few times. CDR3 DNA: TGCGCCAGCAGCTTGGCAACAGGGGACCACAGTGAAGCTTTCTTT. Translating gives CASSLATGDHSEAFF. V and J are TRBV5-1 and TRBJ1-1; 7 positions agree with TRBD1. The CDR3 totals 15 residues. Germline values: CDR1 SGHRS, CDR2 YFSETQ. The V and J ends lost 0 bases and 7 bases, in that order; junction bases with no gene match: 9.

The chain carries TRBV11-2 and TRBJ2-3, with 11 bases identical to TRBD1. Germline V CDR1 and CDR2: SGHAT, FQNNGV. The CDR3 spans 14 residues. The ends lost 5 bases at V and 5 bases at J; junction bases unmatched: 3. CDR3 amino acids: CASSGQGAVDTQYF. The CDR3, as DNA: TGTGCCAGCAGCGGACAGGGGGCGGTAGATACGCAGTATTTT. Based on the CDR3 plus reference TRBV11-2 and TRBJ2-3, the full variable domain is EAGVAQSPRYKIIEKRQSVAFWCNPISGHATLYWYQQILGQGPKLLIQFQNNGVVDDSQLPKDRFSAERLKGVDSTLKIQPAKLEDSAVYLCASSGQGAVDTQYFGPGTRLTVL.

This clone is a singleton in its sample. The J gene is TRBJ2-2, the V gene TRBV10-3; D gene unclear. V was pared by 8 bases and J by 1 base, with 8 bases between. The germline CDR1 and CDR2 sequences are ENHRY and SYGVKD. The CDR3 contains 13 residues. The CDR3 DNA sequence: TGTGCCATCGGATCGGGGAACACCGGGGAGCTGTTTTTT. Translation gives CAIGSGNTGELFF.

The gene calls are TRBV12-5 and TRBJ1-2; a weak D match, TRBD1 (5 bases). Trimming left V 6 bases short and J 10 bases short, with 15 bases between. The germline V gene encodes CDR1 LGHNT and CDR2 FRNRAP. The CDR3 length is 12 residues. The DNA of the CDR3 is TGTGCTAGTGGGTACGTCAGGGAGACCTACACCTTC. It codes for CASGYVRETYTF.

The chain employs TRBV10-2 and TRBJ1-5; D is ambiguous. The CDR3 is 15 amino acids. V lost 4 bases and J 3 bases, leaving 13 bases between the germline ends. Per the germline V gene, CDR1 is WSHSY and CDR2 is SAAADI. The DNA of the CDR3 is TGCGCCAGCAGTGCGGCCAGCGGACTCAATCAGCCCCAGCATTTT. Its translation is CASSAASGLNQPQHF.

This chain links TRBV11-2 with TRBJ2-5; 10 bases agree with TRBD2. CDR3 size: 15 residues. J was trimmed by 5 bases and V by 5 bases; bases with no gene match: 8. CDR1 is SGHAT and CDR2 is FQNNGV in the germline V gene. The CDR3: CASSPGAGGRETQYF. In DNA, the CDR3 is TGTGCCAGCAGCCCGGGAGCGGGGGGGCGGGAGACCCAGTACTTC.

This chain uses TRBV19 with TRBJ2-1; D may be TRBD2 (7 bases). Germline V gene data show CDR1 as LNHDA and CDR2 as SQIVND (reference sequence). The V end was cut by 4 bases, the J end by 1 base, with 14 bases between. The CDR3 spans 16 residues. The CDR3, as DNA: TGTGCCAGTAGTAGGATAGGGGGGGCGTCCTACAATGAGCAGTTCTTC. Its protein product is CASSRIGGASYNEQFF.

The chain uses TRBV5-1 and TRBJ1-2, with 9 bases matching TRBD1. Germline CDR1 and CDR2: SGHRS and YFSETQ. The CDR3 length is 14 residues. J was trimmed by 8 bases and V by 3 bases; bases with no gene match: 8. CDR3 coding DNA: TGCGCCAGCAGCTCGGGACAGGGCGTCGCCGGCTACACCTTC. It codes for CASSSGQGVAGYTF.

The rearrangement joins TRBV16 to TRBJ1-5; D gene unclear. Trimming removed 0 bases at V and 1 base at J, with 4 bases between. Germline CDR1 and CDR2: KGHSY and FQNENV. This CDR3 has 14 amino acids. The CDR3 DNA is TGTGCCAGCAGCCAATCGGCCAGCAATCAGCCCCAGCATTTT. Translating gives CASSQSASNQPQHF.

This clone is termed medium-sized. The chain uses TRBV4-1 and TRBJ1-5; 7 nucleotides match TRBD1. CDR1 and CDR2 (germline): MGHRA, YSYEKL. The junction had 12 bases not matched to a gene; V was cut back by 4 bases and J by 0 bases. This CDR3 is 18 amino acids long. This CDR3 reads CASSRDPGQKFSNQPQHF. The CDR3 nucleotides read TGCGCCAGCAGCCGAGACCCGGGACAGAAATTTAGCAATCAGCCCCAGCATTTT.

This clone has a handful of counts. The chain employs TRBV5-1 and TRBJ2-2; the match to TRBD1 covers 7 bases. V lost 4 bases to trimming and J lost 0 bases; unmatched junction nucleotides: 0. The CDR3 extends over 14 amino acids. Germline V gene sequence: CDR1 SGHRS, CDR2 YFSETQ. The chain's CDR3 is CASSQGANTGELFF. CDR3 DNA: TGCGCCAGCAGCCAGGGGGCGAACACCGGGGAGCTGTTTTTT.